A selection of T cell receptor beta chains follows, all from one sample in a study of blood T cell repertoires in COVID-19. Measured with immunoSEQ multiplex PCR; TCRdb has only the in-frame clones, and not every one. This table holds roughly 500,000 clones, around 89% found once. The sample taken for sequencing was PBMCs or T cells enriched from blood (not recorded which). Receptors were obtained from a woman aged 40 to 50 who had recovered from COVID-19. The CDR3 runs from the conserved cysteine through the conserved F or W. D genes are given only for firm matches. Expanded clones get a size class; other rows say once, few or many, or leave the size out.

>TRBJ1-5|-|-|TRBV5-8
TGTGCCAGCAGCTTGGATTCCGTCCTAAACAATCAGCCCCAGCATTTT
CASSLDSVLNNQPQHF
>TRBJ2-7|-|TRBD2|TRBV5-5
TGTGCCAGCAGCTCTTTCGGACTAGCGGGAGCCTACGAGCAGTACTTC
CASSSFGLAGAYEQYF
>TRBJ2-5|-|-|TRBV5-1
TGCGCCAGCAGCTGGCCCAACCCCCAAGAGACCCAGTACTTC
CASSWPNPQETQYF
>TRBJ1-6|once|-|TRBV6-5
TGTGCCAGCAGGATCCAGGAGGGATATAATTCACCCCTCCACTTT
CASRIQEGYNSPLHF
>TRBJ1-1|-|-|TRBV5-1
TGCGCCAGCAGCTTGGGGGCCATGAACACTGAAGCTTTCTTT
CASSLGAMNTEAFF
>TRBJ1-2|few|-|TRBV19
TGTGCCAGTAGTTACAGAAGCTATGGCTACACCTTC
CASSYRSYGYTF
>TRBJ1-2|-|-|TRBV28
TGTGCCAGCACATTACATCCTAACTATGGCTACACCTTC
CASTLHPNYGYTF
>TRBJ2-2|once|TRBD2|TRBV5-6
TGTGCCAGCAGCTTCAGGGGACTAGCAAAAACCGGGGAGCTGTTTTTT
CASSFRGLAKTGELFF
>TRBJ2-7|-|-|TRBV6-5
TGTGCCAGCAGGCCCAGCGGTGAGGGAATGTACGAGCAGTACTTC
CASRPSGEGMYEQYF
>TRBJ2-7|-|-|TRBV18
TGTGCCAGCTCGACTAGCTCCTACGAGCAGTACTTC
CASSTSSYEQYF
>TRBJ2-1|-|TRBD2|TRBV5-1
TGCGCCAGCAGCCCCTTTACTAGCGGGAGGTATGAGCAGTTCTTC
CASSPFTSGRYEQFF
>TRBJ1-1|-|-|TRBV11-3
TGTGCCAGCAGCCAGGGCAGGGTGGGATCTGAAGCTTTCTTT
CASSQGRVGSEAFF
>TRBJ1-5|-|TRBD1|TRBV6-5
TGTGCCGGCCAGGGGGCCCTCAATCAGCCCCAGCATTTT
CAGQGALNQPQHF
>TRBJ1-1|-|-|TRBV24-1
TGTGCCACCAGTGATAAACAAAGGAACACTGAAGCTTTCTTT
CATSDKQRNTEAFF
>TRBJ2-3|-|-|TRBV2
TGTGCCAGCAGTCTTAGGGACAAGACAGATACGCAGTATTTT
CASSLRDKTDTQYF
>TRBJ1-1|-|-|TRBV19
TGTGCCAGTAGTATAGCCGGTACGTCCACTGAAGCTTTCTTT
CASSIAGTSTEAFF